The 5 T cell receptor beta chains listed next were all sequenced from one sample in a study of cytomegalovirus exposure and HLA in healthy donors. The PCR ran on 60 Vbeta and 13 Jbeta primers. Libraries were prepared by immunoSEQ multiplex PCR; TCRdb keeps only in-frame clonotypes and omits some of them. This sample carries fewer than 200,000 clones, roughly 84% of them seen once, and the ten largest clones take about 1.5%. The sample comprised PBMCs. The receptors here all came from a male donor in good health and CMV-seronegative.

This chain connects TRBV9 to TRBJ2-2; TRBD1 matches at 9 bases. Germline V gene data show CDR1 as SGDLS and CDR2 as YYNGEE. CDR3 length equals 18 residues. V shed 2 bases, J shed 1 base, and the junction held 9 bases outside the gene matches. CDR3: CASSVTKDRGWNTGELFF. The CDR3 DNA is TGTGCCAGCAGCGTTACCAAAGACAGGGGGTGGAACACCGGGGAGCTGTTTTTT.

The rearrangement links TRBV7-3 to TRBJ2-3; TRBD1 matches 9 bases. Germline loops: CDR1 SGHTA, CDR2 FQGTGA. The CDR3 runs to 16 residues. J lost 6 bases, V lost 1 base, and 8 bases had no gene match. CDR3 nucleotides: TGTGCCAGCAGCTTAATCCCTGGACAGGGGACGGATACGCAGTATTTT. Translation: CASSLIPGQGTDTQYF.

The V and J genes are TRBV19 and TRBJ2-1; unclear D gene. Germline loops: CDR1 LNHDA, CDR2 SQIVND (reference sequence). V was trimmed by 1 base and J by 5 bases, leaving 6 bases between them. This CDR3 spans 13 amino acids. The DNA of the CDR3 is TGTGCCAGTAGTATAGTCAGAAACAATGAGCAGTTCTTC. This encodes CASSIVRNNEQFF.

This clone is a singleton in its sample. DNA of the CDR3: TGTGCCAGCAGAGGACCAGGGGTGGATACGCAGTATTTT. Residues: CASRGPGVDTQYF. The chain carries TRBV6-6 and TRBJ2-3; tentatively, D is TRBD1 (6 bases). Germline loops: CDR1 MNHNY, CDR2 SVGAGI (reference sequence). V was clipped by 6 bases and J by 6 bases, with 13 bases between them. This CDR3 has 13 residues.

The chain couples TRBV2 to TRBJ2-7; tentative D call: TRBD2 (6 bases). Germline V gives CDR1 SNHLY, CDR2 FYNNEI. The CDR3 length is 13 residues. The CDR3 DNA reads as TGTGCAAACAGAAGAATAGCGGCTTACGAGCAGTACTTC. This encodes CANRRIAAYEQYF.